The clone carrying this T cell receptor (beta chain) was seen once. This sample stems from a study of blood T cell repertoires in COVID-19. Study overall: From the United States, Italy and Spain came samples of acute and convalescent COVID-19. Nucleic acid was either cDNA or gDNA, and it came from T cells, B-cell-depleted T cells, or PBMCs.

Per the original methods: Reference gene primer amplification in the assay estimated nucleated cell counts. Sequencing was performed with immunoSEQ multiplex PCR; in TCRdb, only in-frame clones are kept and a portion is missing. That table is the source of V, J and clone size, and D and trimming were worked out from the DNA. The repertoire holds around 620,000 clones, with around 89% as singletons. CDR3 length: 14 amino acids. In germline, CDR1 is MDHEN, CDR2 SYDVKM. Trimming removed 7 bases at V and 3 bases at J, with 15 bases between. V and J are TRBV28 and TRBJ2-5; tentative D call: TRBD2 (5 bases). The sequenced sample consisted of peripheral blood. This receptor was obtained from a woman between 18 and 30 years old with acute or convalescent COVID-19. The CDR3 reads CASTSRTGKETQYF. In nucleotides, the CDR3 is TGTGCCAGCACCAGCCGGACGGGAAAAGAGACCCAGTACTTC.